This passage covers 32 T cell receptor beta chains from one sample sequenced in a study of cytomegalovirus exposure and HLA in healthy donors. The PCR ran on 60 Vbeta and 13 Jbeta primers. Clones were read by immunoSEQ multiplex PCR, and TCRdb kept only the in-frame ones, dropping some. In total, the table holds 100,000 to 150,000 clones. The sample comprised PBMCs. These receptors originate from a woman aged 40 to 50 in good health and CMV-seronegative.

This rearrangement joins TRBV7-6 to TRBJ1-1; 11 bases agree with TRBD1. V trimming: 1 base; J trimming: 5 bases; junction bases outside the gene matches: 3. The CDR3 has 15 amino acids. The germline gives CDR1 SGHVS, CDR2 FNYEAQ. CDR3 sequence reads: CASSLVGTGGTEAFF. The CDR3 nucleotides read TGTGCCAGCAGCTTAGTAGGGACAGGGGGGACTGAAGCTTTCTTT.

The chain links TRBV6-5 to TRBJ1-2; D uncertain. Trimming stripped 7 bases from V and 8 bases from J, with 17 bases between. CDR1 is MNHEY and CDR2 is SVGAGI in the germline V gene. This CDR3 comprises 13 residues. The CDR3 is CASMMPGLGGYTF. DNA of the CDR3: TGTGCCAGCATGATGCCGGGATTGGGGGGCTACACCTTC.

This sequence joins TRBV14 and TRBJ2-1; D ambiguous. The CDR3 spans 12 residues. V lost 4 bases and J lost 9, with 10 bases in between. Germline CDR1 SGHDN, CDR2 FVKESK. In DNA form, the CDR3 reads TGTGCCAGCAGCCGAGTCCCTTCTGAGCAGTTCTTC. This encodes CASSRVPSEQFF. Filled out from reference TRBV14 and TRBJ2-1, the complete variable domain reads EAGVTQFPSHSVIEKGQTVTLRCDPISGHDNLYWYRRVMGKEIKFLLHFVKESKQDESGMPNNRFLAERTGGTYSTLKVQPAELEDSGVYFCASSRVPSEQFFGPGTRLTVL.

The gene calls are TRBV4-3 and TRBJ2-2, with D unclear. Germline V gene sequence: CDR1 LGHNA, CDR2 YSLEER. The CDR3 has 15 amino acids. Trimming took off 0 bases at V and 5 bases at J, with 10 bases between the two ends. CDR3 residues: CASSQDRVETGELFF. The CDR3 region has the DNA TGCGCCAGCAGCCAAGATCGGGTAGAGACCGGGGAGCTGTTTTTT.

The genes are TRBV7-8 and TRBJ1-2, with 8 bases lining up with TRBD1. The germline V gene encodes CDR1 SGHVS and CDR2 FQNEAQ. V was pared by 1 base and J by 4 bases, with 5 bases of the junction left unmatched. There are 15 residues in the CDR3. In DNA, the CDR3 is TGTGCCAGCAGCTTAGATCGGACAGGGACCTATGGCTACACCTTC. It codes for CASSLDRTGTYGYTF.

J is TRBJ1-3 and V is TRBV11-2; D is possibly TRBD1 (6 bases). The CDR3 covers 15 residues. V was pared by 5 bases and J by 2 bases, with 13 bases between. CDR1 is SGHAT, CDR2 FQNNGV, per germline. The CDR3 DNA sequence: TGTGCCAGCAGCCTAGGGGGAGGTGCTGGAAACACCATATATTTT. It specifies CASSLGGGAGNTIYF.

V is TRBV11-2 and J is TRBJ1-5; no clear D. V shed 3 bases and J shed 8 bases, with 11 bases lying between them. Germline V gives CDR1 SGHAT, CDR2 FQNNGV. The CDR3 contains 13 residues. The CDR3 coding sequence is TGTGCCAGCAGCTTCTCCGTTCGGGAGCCCCAGCATTTT. It encodes CASSFSVREPQHF.

Note on this clone: The same CDR3 arises from other DNA sequences in this sample as well. This chain links TRBV7-9 with TRBJ1-4, with 8 bases matching TRBD1. V shed 2 bases and J 5 bases; nucleotides not matched to a gene: 1. CDR1 and CDR2 (germline): SEHNR, FQNEAQ (reference sequence). The length of the CDR3 is 14 residues. CDR3 in amino acids: CASSLRQGNEKLFF. DNA for the CDR3: TGTGCCAGCAGCTTACGACAGGGGAATGAAAAACTGTTTTTT.

The chain has TRBV7-9 and TRBJ2-2, with 9 positions matching TRBD2. Per germline, CDR1 SEHNR and CDR2 FQNEAQ (reference sequence). V gave up 4 bases and J gave up 5 bases; unmatched junction bases: 17. This CDR3 is 19 amino acids long. The DNA of the CDR3 is TGTGCCAGCAGCTCCCCCCCCGTCCCAGCGGGGGGTGGGACCGGGGAGCTGTTTTTT. It yields the protein CASSSPPVPAGGGTGELFF.

The chain carries TRBV4-3 and TRBJ1-5; 8 bases agree with TRBD1. Germline V CDR1 and CDR2: LGHNA, YSLEER. CDR3 length equals 15 residues. The J segment lost 7 bases and the V segment lost 0 bases, leaving 5 bases of the junction unmatched. The CDR3 bases are TGCGCCAGCAGCCAAGATTCAGGGGGCAGACAGCCCCAGCATTTT. Protein: CASSQDSGGRQPQHF.

This rearrangement joins TRBV5-4 to TRBJ1-3; tentatively, D is TRBD1 (5 bases). Germline V gives CDR1 SGHNT, CDR2 YYREEE (reference sequence). The germline V and J ends were trimmed by 2 bases and 1 base, with 7 bases remaining between them. The CDR3 extends over 14 amino acids. The CDR3 region is CASSFAGSGNTIYF. The CDR3 DNA follows: TGTGCCAGCAGCTTCGCAGGGTCTGGAAACACCATATATTTT.

V is TRBV7-6 and J is TRBJ2-1; D uncertain. Trimming pared 5 bases from V and 9 bases from J, leaving 8 bases between. Germline V gene sequence: CDR1 SGHVS, CDR2 FNYEAQ. This CDR3 has 11 amino acids. CDR3 DNA sequence: TGTGCCAGCAGCCTAAGAAGTGAGCAGTTCTTC. It yields the protein CASSLRSEQFF.

As to this clone: In the same sample, other DNA sequences code for this CDR3. This chain uses TRBV11-3 with TRBJ1-1; perhaps TRBD1 as D (6 bases). V shed 2 bases and J shed 1 base, with 8 bases lying between them. CDR1 is SGHNT, CDR2 YENEEA, per germline. This CDR3 has 14 residues. CDR3 residues: CASSLQGKNTEAFF. For the CDR3, the DNA is TGTGCCAGCAGCTTACAGGGGAAGAACACTGAAGCTTTCTTT.

The chain joins TRBV29-1 to TRBJ1-1, with 7 bases fitting TRBD1. This CDR3 contains 12 residues. Germline loops: CDR1 SQVTM, CDR2 ANQGSEA. After removal of 6 bases from V and 3 bases from J, the junction contained 4 bases not matched to a gene. The CDR3 DNA follows: TGCAGCGTATTCAGGGGGGACACTGAAGCTTTCTTT. Translated: CSVFRGDTEAFF.

This chain joins TRBV4-3 and TRBJ1-3; D is undetermined. V was pared by 0 bases and J by 0 bases, with 15 bases between. This CDR3 contains 18 residues. Per germline, CDR1 LGHNA and CDR2 YSLEER. The CDR3 region is CASSQDGRGSSSGNTIYF. The CDR3 region has the DNA TGCGCCAGCAGCCAAGATGGGCGGGGTTCAAGCTCTGGAAACACCATATATTTT.

The chain carries TRBV18 and TRBJ1-4, with D possibly TRBD1 on 5 matching bases. Per the germline V gene, CDR1 is KGHSH and CDR2 is LQKENI. CDR3 size: 14 residues. V was clipped by 5 bases and J by 5 bases, with 12 bases between them. CDR3 nucleotide sequence: TGTGCCAGCTCATCGGCAGGGAAAAATGAAAAACTGTTTTTT. It encodes CASSSAGKNEKLFF.

This chain connects TRBV28 to TRBJ1-5, with a tentative D call TRBD1 (5 bases). In germline, CDR1 is MDHEN, CDR2 SYDVKM. V lost 4 bases and J lost 5, with 12 bases in between. This CDR3 spans 14 amino acids. CDR3 sequence reads: CASSSGQAYQPQHF. CDR3 nucleotide sequence: TGTGCCAGCAGTTCCGGACAAGCGTATCAGCCCCAGCATTTT.

V and J are TRBV19 and TRBJ1-2; 9 nucleotides align to TRBD1. The CDR3 sequence is 13 residues long. With 4 bases clipped from V and 8 bases from J, the junction kept 5 bases outside the gene matches. The V gene's germline CDR1 is LNHDA and CDR2 SQIVND (reference sequence). The DNA of the CDR3 is TGTGCCAGTAGTAGAAGACAGGGGGGAGGCTACACCTTC. Protein sequence: CASSRRQGGGYTF. Drawing the rest from reference TRBV19 and TRBJ1-2, the complete variable domain is DGGITQSPKYLFRKEGQNVTLSCEQNLNHDAMYWYRQDPGQGLRLIYYSQIVNDFQKGDIAEGYSVSREKKESFPLTVTSAQKNPTAFYLCASSRRQGGGYTFGSGTRLTVV.

The chain is built from TRBV7-2 and TRBJ1-2, with unresolved D. V lost 5 bases and J 5 bases, leaving 12 bases between the germline ends. There are 13 residues in the CDR3. Germline values: CDR1 SGHTA, CDR2 FQGNSA. The DNA of the CDR3 is TGTGCCAGCAGCCACCGGACGGGGTATGGCTACACCTTC. This codes for CASSHRTGYGYTF. Variable domain in full (rest from reference TRBV7-2 and TRBJ1-2): GAGVSQSPSNKVTEKGKDVELRCDPISGHTALYWYRQSLGQGLEFLIYFQGNSAPDKSGLPSDRFSAERTGGSVSTLTIQRTQQEDSAVYLCASSHRTGYGYTFGSGTRLTVV.

To note about this clone: An end of the junction differs from the germline gene, which may be a read error. The V and J genes are TRBV6-5 and TRBJ1-6, with D tentatively TRBD1 (5 bases). The CDR3 extends over 16 amino acids. The germline gives CDR1 MNHEY, CDR2 SVGAGI. Written as DNA, the CDR3 is TGTGCCAGCAGTTACTCAACAGGCTCCTCTAATTCACCCCTCCACTTT. Its translation: CASSYSTGSSNSPLHF.

V gene TRBV19 combines with J gene TRBJ1-5; 7 nucleotides align to TRBD1. V shed 7 bases, J shed 3 bases, and the junction held 6 bases outside the gene matches. The CDR3 is 14 amino acids. Germline V gene data show CDR1 as LNHDA and CDR2 as SQIVND (reference sequence). The CDR3 DNA reads TGTGCCAGTAACAGGGGCACCTTCAATCAGCCCCAGCATTTT. This encodes CASNRGTFNQPQHF.

The V and J genes are TRBV7-3 and TRBJ2-5, with 8 positions matching TRBD2. Unmatched junction bases numbered 5, after V lost 1 base and J lost 4 bases. Germline V gene lookup returns CDR1 SGHTA and CDR2 FQGTGA. The CDR3 totals 15 residues. The CDR3 here is CASSLNSGGVETQYF. The CDR3, as DNA: TGTGCCAGCAGCTTAAACTCGGGGGGGGTAGAGACCCAGTACTTC.

The chain has TRBV29-1 and TRBJ2-3; 10 positions agree with TRBD2. The CDR3 consists of 16 residues. Germline CDR1 reads SQVTM; CDR2 reads ANQGSEA. J was trimmed by 0 bases and V by 4 bases; bases with no gene match: 7. The DNA for the CDR3 is TGCAGCGTTGTTCTAGCGGGGGATTCTAGCACAGATACGCAGTATTTT. This gives the protein CSVVLAGDSSTDTQYF.

CDR3 DNA: TGTGCCACCAGCAGTCCCCAGGGGTACCGACGGGAGCAGTACTTC. It specifies CATSSPQGYRREQYF. The V call is TRBV15, the J call TRBJ2-7; TRBD1 is a possible D gene (6 bases). The CDR3 has 15 residues. Germline CDR1 and CDR2: LNHNV and YYDKDF (reference sequence). V shed 3 bases and J shed 7 bases, with 19 bases lying between them.

V usage is TRBV6-5 and J usage is TRBJ1-4, with D uncertain. The CDR3 consists of 16 residues. V dropped 2 bases and J dropped 0 bases, with 10 bases sitting between them. Per germline, CDR1 MNHEY and CDR2 SVGAGI. This chain's CDR3 is CASSYGQAATNEKLFF. For the CDR3, the DNA is TGTGCCAGCAGTTACGGGCAGGCCGCAACTAATGAAAAACTGTTTTTT.

The chain uses TRBV9 and TRBJ2-1, with TRBD1 as a possible D gene (6 bases). Germline V lookup: CDR1 SGDLS, CDR2 YYNGEE. The CDR3 covers 16 residues. V was trimmed by 4 bases and J by 3 bases, leaving 17 bases between them. CDR3 loop: CASSPPNRAIYNEQFF. The DNA for the CDR3 is TGTGCCAGCAGCCCCCCGAACAGGGCCATCTACAATGAGCAGTTCTTC.

The chain has TRBV7-2 and TRBJ2-3, with 7 bases fitting TRBD2. The V gene's germline CDR1 is SGHTA and CDR2 FQGNSA. J lost 4 bases, V lost 5 bases, and 12 bases had no gene match. The CDR3 spans 16 residues. CDR3 sequence: CASSPTSVRRADTQYF. CDR3 bases: TGTGCCAGCAGCCCAACTAGCGTACGTAGGGCAGATACGCAGTATTTT.

V usage is TRBV7-2 and J usage is TRBJ2-2, with TRBD1 matching over 9 bases. This CDR3 contains 15 residues. From germline, CDR1 is SGHTA and CDR2 FQGNSA. V dropped 4 bases and J dropped 6; count of bases not matched to a gene: 6. Here the CDR3 DNA reads TGTGCCAGCAGCTCAGCCCGGACAGGGGCCGGGGAGCTGTTTTTT. It specifies CASSSARTGAGELFF.

The chain uses TRBV19 and TRBJ1-3; 7 bases fit TRBD1. Germline V lookup: CDR1 LNHDA, CDR2 SQIVND (reference sequence). The V and J ends lost 5 bases and 2 bases, in that order; junction bases with no gene match: 12. The CDR3 is 17 amino acids. This chain's CDR3 is CASSPRTGGSAGNTIYF. As DNA, the CDR3 is TGTGCCAGTAGTCCCCGGACAGGAGGAAGTGCTGGAAACACCATATATTTT. The full variable domain, in which reference TRBV19 and TRBJ1-3 provide the parts outside the CDR3, is DGGITQSPKYLFRKEGQNVTLSCEQNLNHDAMYWYRQDPGQGLRLIYYSQIVNDFQKGDIAEGYSVSREKKESFPLTVTSAQKNPTAFYLCASSPRTGGSAGNTIYFGEGSWLTVV.

V and J are TRBV10-3 and TRBJ2-7; the D gene is possibly TRBD2 (7 bases). Germline V lookup: CDR1 ENHRY, CDR2 SYGVKD. CDR3 length: 15 amino acids. The V end lost 4 bases, the J end lost 3 bases, and 16 bases lay between the germline ends. The CDR3 here is CAISGGAGALYEQYV. CDR3 DNA sequence: TGTGCCATCAGTGGGGGGGCGGGGGCCCTCTACGAGCAGTACGTC.

The chain joins TRBV4-2 to TRBJ2-5; the match to TRBD2 covers 7 bases. Trimming took 0 bases from V and 5 from J; bases not matched to a gene: 9. Germline-derived CDR1 and CDR2 are LGHNA and YNFKEQ. CDR3 length equals 16 residues. CDR3: CASSQDPAGNAETQYF. The CDR3 region has the DNA TGTGCCAGCAGCCAAGATCCAGCGGGGAATGCGGAGACCCAGTACTTC.

V usage is TRBV20-1 and J usage is TRBJ1-1; 9 nucleotides agree with TRBD1. The CDR3 is 10 residues long. Trimming removed 5 bases from V and 13 bases from J; junction bases left unmatched: 5. The germline gives CDR1 DFQATT, CDR2 SNEGSKA (reference sequence). The CDR3 DNA is TGCAGTGCTTCCGGGACAGGGAATTTCTTT. This codes for CSASGTGNFF.